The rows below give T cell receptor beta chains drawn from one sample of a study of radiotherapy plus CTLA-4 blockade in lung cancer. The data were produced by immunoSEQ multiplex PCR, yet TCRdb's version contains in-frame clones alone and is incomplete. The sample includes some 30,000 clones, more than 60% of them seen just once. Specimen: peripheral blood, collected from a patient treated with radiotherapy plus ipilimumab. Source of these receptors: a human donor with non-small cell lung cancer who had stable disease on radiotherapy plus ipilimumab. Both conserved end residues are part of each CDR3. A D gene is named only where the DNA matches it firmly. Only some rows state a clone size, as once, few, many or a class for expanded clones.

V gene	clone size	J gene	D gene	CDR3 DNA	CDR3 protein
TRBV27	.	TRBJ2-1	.	TGTGCCAGCAGTTTTGGGGGGGCCTCCTACAATGAGCAGTTCTTC	CASSFGGASYNEQFF
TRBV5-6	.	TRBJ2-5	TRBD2	TGTGCCAGCAGCCCGGGGGCAGCGGGGGGGAGGACCCAGTACTTC	CASSPGAAGGRTQYF
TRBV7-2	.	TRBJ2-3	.	TGTGCCAGCAGCTTAGAGGCCCCGCTTACGCAGTATTTT	CASSLEAPLTQYF
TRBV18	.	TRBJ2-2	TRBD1	TGTGCCAGCTCACCAACGTGGGACAGGGTTGGCTCCGGGGAGCTGTTTTTT	CASSPTWDRVGSGELFF
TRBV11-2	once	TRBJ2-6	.	TGTGCCAGCAGCCCACGGGACCCGGGACGCTCTGGGGCCAACGTCCTGACTTTC	CASSPRDPGRSGANVLTF
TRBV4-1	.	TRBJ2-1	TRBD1	TGCGCCAGCAGCCAACCCGACAGGGACCGCTACAATGAGCAGTTCTTC	CASSQPDRDRYNEQFF
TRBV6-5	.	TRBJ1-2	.	TGTGCCAGCAGTTACGGGTCCGGGGCCGGTAGCTATGGCTACACCTTC	CASSYGSGAGSYGYTF
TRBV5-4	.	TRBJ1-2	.	TGTGCCAGCAGCCTCCCGGGACGGTATGGCTACACCTTC	CASSLPGRYGYTF
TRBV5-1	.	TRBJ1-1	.	TGCGCCAGCAGCTTGGCCCTCGGGAACACTGAAGCTTTCTTT	CASSLALGNTEAFF
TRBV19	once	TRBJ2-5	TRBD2	TGTGCCAGTAGTATCGGGAGGGGGCAAGAGACCCAGTACTTC	CASSIGRGQETQYF